The sequence of this T cell receptor (beta chain) was determined in a study of T cells after yellow fever vaccination. Study summary: Cell sorting separated EM, EMRA, CM and Tscm memory subsets by CD3, CD45RA, CCR7 and CD95.

On this clonotype: Relative to the germline gene, one junction end is altered; a read error may explain this.

The CDR3 runs 16 residues. Germline V gene data show CDR1 as DFQATT and CDR2 as SNEGSKA (reference sequence). TCRdb used MiXCR to reprocess the 5' RACE reads, holding one entry per CDR3 protein. The sample shows about 30,000 distinct CDR3 sequences, around 5.8% of them seen only once. The receptor's source is a man aged 30 to 39 who received the YFV17D yellow fever vaccine. The sequencing here drew on PBMCs, either bulk or a sorted T-cell subset (CD4+, CD8+, memory, or dextramer-sorted; not recorded which), taken on the day of the yellow fever booster vaccination. The chain combines TRBV20-1 with TRBJ2-7, with TRBD2 matching 13 bases. This chain's CDR3 is CCARDSGTSGMYEQYF. Written as DNA, the CDR3 is TGCTGTGCTAGAGATTCCGGGACTAGCGGGATGTACGAGCAGTACTTC.